Each of the 10 T cell receptor beta chains below was sequenced from the same sample in a study of blood T cell repertoires in COVID-19. TCRdb's copy holds only in-frame clones and misses some; the assay was immunoSEQ multiplex PCR. The sample lists over 65,000 clones; 80% to 90% were seen once. The specimen was peripheral blood. All receptors come from a man older than 75 with COVID-19, enrolled during active disease.

J is TRBJ1-2 and V is TRBV28; unclear D gene. Germline assignment: CDR1 MDHEN and CDR2 SYDVKM. CDR3 length equals 11 residues. V gave up 9 bases and J gave up 6 bases, with 11 bases separating them. The chain's CDR3 is CASGENNGYTF. The CDR3 coding sequence is TGTGCCAGTGGGGAGAACAATGGCTACACCTTC.

V and J are TRBV6-1 and TRBJ1-2; tentative D call: TRBD1 (5 bases). The germline V and J ends were trimmed by 3 bases and 5 bases, with 10 bases remaining between them. This CDR3 is built from 13 residues. Germline-derived CDR1 and CDR2 are MNHNS and SASEGT. The CDR3 coding sequence is TGTGCCAGCAGTGAGCTCGGGGGGTATGGCTACACCTTC. It yields the protein CASSELGGYGYTF.

J is TRBJ2-7 and V is TRBV20-1; 10 bases are shared with TRBD1. Trimming removed 3 bases from V and 6 bases from J; junction bases left unmatched: 11. Germline-derived CDR1 and CDR2 are DFQATT and SNEGSKA (reference sequence). This CDR3 contains 15 residues. Here the CDR3 DNA reads TGCAGTGCTAGTACTTGGGGACAGGGGAGTGGCGAGCAGTACTTC. This codes for CSASTWGQGSGEQYF.

The V and J genes are TRBV27 and TRBJ1-2; TRBD1 matches 8 bases. Germline lookup yields CDR1 MNHEY and CDR2 SMNVEV (reference sequence). With 5 bases clipped from V and 7 bases from J, the junction kept 9 bases outside the gene matches. The CDR3 is 14 residues long. DNA of the CDR3: TGTGCCAGCAGTCCGACACAGACAGGGGCTGGCTACACCTTC. It codes for CASSPTQTGAGYTF.

The J gene is TRBJ1-3, the V gene TRBV7-8; TRBD1 is a possible D gene (5 bases). This CDR3 is built from 16 residues. With 5 bases removed from V and 0 bases from J, the gap between germline ends came to 14 bases. CDR1 is SGHVS, CDR2 FQNEAQ, per germline. The CDR3 protein is CASSRRDRYSGNTIYF. Here the CDR3 DNA reads TGTGCCAGCAGCCGCCGTGACAGATACTCTGGAAACACCATATATTTT.

The chain combines TRBV13 with TRBJ2-3; 9 nucleotides align to TRBD1. The V gene end was trimmed by 3 bases and the J gene end by 2 bases; junction bases not matched to a gene: 3. Germline CDR1 is PRHDT and CDR2 is FYEKMQ (reference sequence). The CDR3 length is 15 residues. The chain's CDR3 is CASSLDRGDTDTQYF. Written as DNA, the CDR3 is TGTGCCAGCAGCTTGGACAGGGGTGACACAGATACGCAGTATTTT.

A remark on this clone: One end of the junction does not line up with germline, which may come from a read error. The gene calls are TRBV6-5 and TRBJ1-1; the match to TRBD1 covers 10 bases. This CDR3 is 11 amino acids long. Per germline, CDR1 MNHEY and CDR2 SVGAGI. The CDR3 sequence: CASSGQGTRIF. DNA for the CDR3: TGTGCCAGCTCGGGACAGGGGACGAGAATCTTT.

This chain joins TRBV5-6 and TRBJ1-3, with 8 positions matching TRBD1. Germline CDR1 and CDR2: SGHDT and YYEEEE. The junction had 6 bases not matched to a gene; V was cut back by 3 bases and J by 7 bases. The CDR3 loop spans 14 amino acids. The CDR3 here is CASSSGQGWNTIYF. CDR3 sequence (DNA): TGTGCCAGCAGCTCCGGACAGGGATGGAACACCATATATTTT.

The V and J genes are TRBV7-2 and TRBJ2-1, with TRBD1 matching 7 bases. In germline, CDR1 is SGHTA, CDR2 FQGNSA. This CDR3 is 16 amino acids long. With 5 bases clipped from V and 2 bases from J, the junction kept 9 bases outside the gene matches. This chain's CDR3 is CASSAETGIAYNEQFF. The DNA of the CDR3 is TGTGCCAGCAGCGCCGAGACAGGGATCGCCTACAATGAGCAGTTCTTC.

The V call is TRBV4-1, the J call TRBJ2-5, with 7 bases that match TRBD2. The ends lost 1 base at V and 4 bases at J; junction bases unmatched: 9. CDR3 size: 16 residues. Germline CDR1 reads MGHRA; CDR2 reads YSYEKL. The DNA of the CDR3 is TGCGCCAGCAGCCAAGCCCCCGGGGGGTCGAGAGAGACCCAGTACTTC. This sequence encodes CASSQAPGGSRETQYF.